What follows are 23 T cell receptor beta chains derived from one specimen sequenced in a study of Graves' ophthalmopathy and Graves' hyperthyroidism. Amplification from RNA transcripts yielded the TCR beta CDR3 regions. In the first round, RT-PCR was carried out with HTBI primers, and a multiplex PCR formed the second round. TCRdb analysed the multiplex PCR reads with MiXCR anew, one entry per CDR3 protein. The profile shows a few hundred thousand distinct CDR3 sequences, approximately 37% of them singletons. Sequenced: peripheral blood or thyroid tissue (not recorded which). The receptors stem from an adult man with Graves' hyperthyroidism.

This chain joins TRBV10-3 and TRBJ1-2, with 8 bases fitting TRBD1. Trimming removed 6 bases from V and 5 bases from J; junction bases left unmatched: 11. Per germline, CDR1 ENHRY and CDR2 SYGVKD. The CDR3 covers 15 residues. The chain's CDR3 is CAIRPDRVDEYGYTF. CDR3 DNA: TGTGCCATCAGGCCGGACAGGGTCGACGAGTATGGCTACACCTTC.

For this clonotype: This may be a read error, as it is one base from a much larger clone. The chain has TRBV29-1 and TRBJ1-2; 10 bases line up with TRBD1. The CDR3 length is 15 residues. The germline gives CDR1 SQVTM, CDR2 ANQGSEA. In nucleotides, the CDR3 is TGCAGCGCAACAAATGGACAGGGGGGCTTGGGTGGCTGCACCTTC. Its translation: CSATNGQGGLGGCTF.

This sequence joins TRBV2 and TRBJ1-2; 10 nucleotides agree with TRBD1. V lost 7 bases to trimming and J lost 8 bases; unmatched junction nucleotides: 4. CDR1 is SNHLY and CDR2 is FYNNEI in the germline V gene. The CDR3 is made up of 12 amino acids. The CDR3 loop is CASKDRGDGYTF. The DNA for the CDR3 is TGTGCCAGCAAGGACAGGGGGGACGGCTACACCTTC. Variable domain in full (rest from reference TRBV2 and TRBJ1-2): EPEVTQTPSHQVTQMGQEVILRCVPISNHLYFYWYRQILGQKVEFLVSFYNNEISEKSEIFDDQFSVERPDGSNFTLKIRSTKLEDSAMYFCASKDRGDGYTFGSGTRLTVV.

The chain is built from TRBV3-1 and TRBJ1-3; TRBD1 aligns across 7 bases. The trim removed 4 bases at V and 0 bases at J, leaving 9 bases unmatched. Germline CDR1 is LGHDT and CDR2 is YNNKEL (reference sequence). The CDR3 extends over 17 amino acids. CDR3 amino acids: CASSRHSTGSSGNTIYF. The CDR3 DNA reads TGTGCCAGCAGCCGACACTCGACAGGGAGCTCTGGAAACACCATATATTTT.

This clonotype has ten or more counts. This chain connects TRBV4-1 to TRBJ2-7; a possible D gene is TRBD1 (6 bases). This CDR3 comprises 13 residues. V was pared by 6 bases and J by 3 bases, with 12 bases between. CDR1 and CDR2 (germline): MGHRA, YSYEKL. The CDR3 protein is CASSETGDYEQYF. CDR3 coding DNA: TGCGCCAGCAGTGAGACAGGAGACTACGAGCAGTACTTC.

This clonotype has a handful of counts. The chain uses TRBV28 and TRBJ1-4; D gene uncertain. V gave up 2 bases and J gave up 10 bases, with 8 bases separating them. CDR1 MDHEN and CDR2 SYDVKM come from the germline V gene. This CDR3 has 12 residues. In DNA, the CDR3 is TGTGCCAGCAGTTTAGACCTGGTAAAACTGTTTTTT. Translation gives CASSLDLVKLFF.

This clonotype was detected only a few times. The V call is TRBV12-5, the J call TRBJ2-7, with D perhaps matching TRBD1 (6 bases). Germline V gives CDR1 LGHNT, CDR2 FRNRAP. This CDR3 is 13 amino acids long. The germline V and J ends were trimmed by 7 bases and 0 bases, with 10 bases remaining between them. The CDR3 is CASAWDTSYEQYF. CDR3 nucleotides: TGTGCTAGTGCCTGGGACACCTCCTACGAGCAGTACTTC. Together with reference TRBV12-5 and TRBJ2-7, the CDR3 gives the full variable domain: DARVTQTPRHKVTEMGQEVTMRCQPILGHNTVFWYRQTMMQGLELLAYFRNRAPLDDSGMPKDRFSAEMPDATLATLKIQPSEPRDSAVYFCASAWDTSYEQYFGPGTRLTVT.

The table lists this clonotype with many counts. The chain combines TRBV7-2 with TRBJ2-7; perhaps D is TRBD1 or TRBD2 (5 bases each). Trimming took 1 base from V and 4 from J, leaving 14 bases between them. Germline V gene sequence: CDR1 SGHTA, CDR2 FQGNSA. This CDR3 region has 15 residues. The chain's CDR3 is CASSLGSGPPYEQYF. The CDR3 nucleotides read TGTGCCAGCAGCTTAGGATCGGGACCACCTTACGAGCAGTACTTC.

This clonotype occurred many times. This chain links TRBV5-6 with TRBJ2-7; 7 positions agree with TRBD1. CDR1 and CDR2 from the germline V gene are SGHDT and YYEEEE. With 9 bases clipped from V and 5 bases from J, the junction kept 14 bases outside the gene matches. The CDR3 length is 14 residues. In DNA, the CDR3 is TGTGCCAAACAGGAGTGGAGACAGGGCCACGAGCAGTACTTC. Translating gives CAKQEWRQGHEQYF.

The chain uses TRBV11-3 and TRBJ2-2; the D gene could be TRBD1 or TRBD2 (6 bases each). Trimming pared 9 bases from V and 5 bases from J, leaving 16 bases between. The germline V gene encodes CDR1 SGHNT and CDR2 YENEEA. The CDR3 sequence is 14 residues long. CDR3 bases: TGTGCCAGTACCCGGGGGCGCGGAACCGGGGAGCTGTTTTTT. This translates into CASTRGRGTGELFF.

This clonotype was picked up many times. The chain employs TRBV12-3 or TRBV12-4 and TRBJ2-7; D remains ambiguous. Trimming left V 0 bases short and J 5 bases short, with 11 bases between. The CDR3 is 14 residues long. The CDR3 protein is CASSLAYSRHEQYF. In DNA, the CDR3 is TGTGCCAGCAGTTTAGCGTACTCTCGTCACGAGCAGTACTTC.

This clonotype appeared many times. The chain combines TRBV20-1 with TRBJ1-1; TRBD1 might be the D (6 bases). Per the germline V gene, CDR1 is DFQATT and CDR2 is SNEGSKA (reference sequence). The CDR3 runs 13 residues. V shed 5 bases and J shed 0 bases, with 10 bases lying between them. CDR3 protein: CSAADRMNTEAFF. The DNA for the CDR3 is TGCAGTGCTGCCGACAGGATGAACACTGAAGCTTTCTTT.

There are a few counts of this clonotype. The chain recombines TRBV7-8 with TRBJ2-5; 11 nucleotides line up with TRBD2. Germline values: CDR1 SGHVS, CDR2 FQNEAQ. CDR3 size: 16 residues. The trim removed 5 bases at V and 3 bases at J, leaving 8 bases unmatched. The CDR3 coding sequence is TGTGCCAGCAGCCCCCTGACTAGCGGGAATAAAGAGACCCAGTACTTC. This sequence encodes CASSPLTSGNKETQYF.

The chain carries TRBV7-9 and TRBJ2-3; D unresolved. Looked up from germline, CDR1 is SEHNR and CDR2 is FQNEAQ (reference sequence). V was shortened by 2 bases and J by 3 bases, with 12 bases between the two germline ends. CDR3 size: 15 residues. Written as DNA, the CDR3 is TGTGCCAGCAGCTTACCCCCCCCCGCTACAGATACGCAGTATTTT. Translating gives CASSLPPPATDTQYF.

The V and J genes are TRBV10-3 and TRBJ2-3, with 16 positions matching TRBD2. The CDR3 loop spans 21 amino acids. Per germline, CDR1 ENHRY and CDR2 SYGVKD. Trimming cost V 10 bases and J 6 bases; bases outside gene matches: 25. In DNA form, the CDR3 reads TGTGCCAGCTCGAAGGATCAGGGTCCGGGACTAGCGGGGGGGTACACGGATACGCAGTATTTT. Amino acids: CASSKDQGPGLAGGYTDTQYF.

The chain uses TRBV29-1 and TRBJ2-7; 12 bases fit TRBD1. The closer fit of TRBJ2-1 to the DNA end suggests the J call may be wrong. The CDR3 is 13 residues long. From germline, CDR1 is SQVTM and CDR2 ANQGSEA. The CDR3 protein is CSVGTGGKNEQFF. CDR3 DNA: TGCAGCGTGGGGACAGGGGGCAAAAATGAGCAGTTCTTC.

The rearrangement joins TRBV16 to TRBJ2-7, with D possibly TRBD1 on 6 matching bases. The CDR3 loop spans 13 amino acids. Trimming shortened V by 10 bases and J by 2 bases, and 15 bases separated the two germline ends. The germline V gene has CDR1 KGHSY and CDR2 FQNENV. CDR3 sequence reads: CANTGPLAYEQYF. CDR3 nucleotide sequence: TGTGCCAACACAGGGCCTTTGGCCTACGAGCAGTACTTC.

This clonotype has a count of ten or more. CDR3 nucleotide sequence: TGTGCCAGCAGCCAAAGTGAGACCCAGTACTTC. Translated, it gives CASSQSETQYF. The chain uses TRBV3-1 and TRBJ2-5; D uncertain. CDR1 and CDR2 (germline): LGHDT, YNNKEL (reference sequence). This CDR3 spans 11 amino acids. Trimming stripped 2 bases from V and 5 bases from J, with 3 bases between.

At least ten counts were recorded for this clonotype. The chain joins TRBV5-8 to TRBJ1-6; 9 nucleotides agree with TRBD1. V shed 3 bases, J shed 11 bases, and the junction held 9 bases outside the gene matches. There are 15 residues in the CDR3. CDR1 SGHTS and CDR2 YDEGEE come from the germline V gene. Here the CDR3 DNA reads TGTGCCAGCAGCTGGGATGGACAGGGGAAGACACCCCTCCACTTT. Translated: CASSWDGQGKTPLHF.

The rearrangement links TRBV7-2 to TRBJ2-7, with 12 positions matching TRBD1. Germline V gives CDR1 SGHTA, CDR2 FQGNSA. Trimming at V came to 5 bases and at J to 5 bases, leaving 4 bases not matched to a gene. The CDR3 has 14 residues. CDR3 residues: CASSKGTGGHEQYF. CDR3 sequence (DNA): TGTGCCAGCAGCAAGGGGACAGGGGGCCACGAGCAGTACTTC.

This clonotype was seen at least ten times. The rearrangement uses TRBV2 and TRBJ2-5, with 10 bases matching TRBD2. The ends lost 9 bases at V and 5 bases at J; junction bases unmatched: 12. Germline V CDR1 and CDR2: SNHLY, FYNNEI. The CDR3 has 15 residues. The CDR3 is CASERSGRGGETQYF. Written as DNA, the CDR3 is TGTGCCAGTGAACGGAGCGGGAGGGGCGGGGAGACCCAGTACTTC.

This clonotype was recorded only once. The rearrangement links TRBV7-2 to TRBJ2-5; D possibly corresponds to TRBD1 (5 bases). Germline values: CDR1 SGHTA, CDR2 FQGNSA. This CDR3 region has 17 residues. V lost 3 bases and J lost 3, with 20 bases in between. The CDR3 DNA sequence: TGTGCCAGCAGCTTGGACGTGGCTAGGGGATCCAAAGAGACCCAGTACTTC. As protein: CASSLDVARGSKETQYF.

There are many counts of this clonotype. This rearrangement joins TRBV7-8 to TRBJ2-5; 13 bases map to TRBD2. Germline V gene sequence: CDR1 SGHVS, CDR2 FQNEAQ. The V and J ends lost 5 bases and 4 bases, in that order; junction bases with no gene match: 1. This CDR3 region has 14 residues. The CDR3 loop reads CASSRLAGGETQYF. The CDR3 DNA reads TGTGCCAGCAGCCGACTAGCGGGGGGAGAGACCCAGTACTTC.